This T cell receptor beta chain stems from a study of persistence of HIV-infected CD4 T cells. This clone was seen a single time. The antigen remains undetermined. Anti-CD3/anti-CD28 beads served as a nonspecific positive control stimulus. Sorting of responding CD4+ T cells relied on upregulated CD40 ligand together with CD69. Sequencing used immunoSEQ version 4 in survey mode. The method was immunoSEQ multiplex PCR; TCRdb's version includes in-frame clones alone and lacks a portion of them. The sample has about 37,000 clones; 87% are singletons. Study observations and caveats: Antigen-responding cells were enriched for degenerate expanded CDR3beta sequences.

The CDR3 length is 16 residues. V was clipped by 4 bases and J by 1 base; unmatched bases: 7. Germline values: CDR1 SGHVS, CDR2 FNYEAQ. This specimen consisted of CD4+ T cells sorted from PBMCs after approximately 19-hour stimulation, obtained from a patient who received antiretroviral therapy. The J gene is TRBJ1-3, the V gene TRBV7-6; 7 nucleotides align to TRBD1. The TCR was taken from an adult man with HIV who was CMV-seropositive. CDR3 in amino acids: CASSSPYRGSGNTIYF. The CDR3 region has the DNA TGTGCCAGCAGCTCTCCATACAGGGGTTCTGGAAACACCATATATTTT.